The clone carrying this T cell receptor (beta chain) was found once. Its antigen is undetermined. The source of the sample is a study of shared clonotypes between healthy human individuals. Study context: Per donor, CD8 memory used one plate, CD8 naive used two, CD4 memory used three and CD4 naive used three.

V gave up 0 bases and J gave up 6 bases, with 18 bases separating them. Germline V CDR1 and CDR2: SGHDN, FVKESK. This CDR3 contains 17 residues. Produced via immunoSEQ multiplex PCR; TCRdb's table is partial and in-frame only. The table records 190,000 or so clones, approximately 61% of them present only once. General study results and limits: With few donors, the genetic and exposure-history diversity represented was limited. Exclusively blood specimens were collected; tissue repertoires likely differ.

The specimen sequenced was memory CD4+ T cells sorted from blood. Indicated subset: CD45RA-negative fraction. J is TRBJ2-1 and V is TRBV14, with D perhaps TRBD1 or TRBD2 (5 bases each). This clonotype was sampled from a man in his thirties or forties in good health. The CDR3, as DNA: TGTGCCAGCAGCCAAGATCTGCTCGGGTCGGGACCCAATGAGCAGTTCTTC. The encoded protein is CASSQDLLGSGPNEQFF.